The 25 T cell receptor beta chains listed next were all sequenced from one sample in a study of blood T cells in healthy people across ages. The authors ran a second PCR of about 6 to 11 cycles using a sample-barcoded 5' primer and a J-beta primer mix. TCRdb re-called the 5' RACE reads through MiXCR, storing one row per CDR3 protein. The sample lists around 990,000 distinct CDR3 sequences, roughly a quarter occurring once. These same data were also listed under a study on T cells of mothers and their children.

Sequenced sample: blood. These TCRs come from a girl under 10 years old in good health.

There are a few counts of this clonotype. CDR3 in DNA: TGTGCCAGCAGCCAAGTTTTAAGCTATGGCTACACCTTC. It specifies CASSQVLSYGYTF. The chain carries TRBV3-1 and TRBJ1-2; no clear D gene. Germline V gives CDR1 LGHDT, CDR2 YNNKEL (reference sequence). CDR3 size: 13 residues. V lost 1 base and J lost 4, with 7 bases in between.

This clonotype has just a few counts. The V call is TRBV20-1, the J call TRBJ2-5; TRBD2 matches at 7 bases. Germline values: CDR1 DFQATT, CDR2 SNEGSKA (reference sequence). The CDR3 totals 14 residues. Trimming took 5 bases from V and 0 from J; bases not matched to a gene: 6. Here the CDR3 reads CSAGPGLDQETQYF. The CDR3 nucleotides read TGCAGTGCTGGCCCTGGACTAGACCAAGAGACCCAGTACTTC.

V is TRBV4-1 and J is TRBJ2-1, with TRBD2 matching over 10 bases. Germline V CDR1 and CDR2: MGHRA, YSYEKL. The CDR3 has 16 residues. V trimming: 4 bases; J trimming: 5 bases; junction bases outside the gene matches: 8. DNA for the CDR3: TGCGCCAGCAGCCCCTATAGCGGGAGGACAGACAATGAGCAGTTCTTC. Translation gives CASSPYSGRTDNEQFF.

This clonotype was observed a handful of times. This chain connects TRBV28 to TRBJ2-1, with 8 bases lining up with TRBD2. Germline V gene lookup returns CDR1 MDHEN and CDR2 SYDVKM. The CDR3 is 19 amino acids. V lost 6 bases and J lost 0; bases outside the gene matches: 16. CDR3 DNA sequence: TGTGCCAGCAGAGGTTCCGGACTAGCTCGGCCGAGCTCCTACAATGAGCAGTTCTTC. It codes for CASRGSGLARPSSYNEQFF.

This clonotype has more than one count but fewer than ten. V is TRBV25-1 and J is TRBJ2-5; 7 bases match TRBD1. Trimming removed 1 base from V and 5 bases from J; junction bases left unmatched: 10. The germline CDR1 and CDR2 sequences are MGHDK and SYGVNS. The CDR3 consists of 16 residues. CDR3: CASSELATGLEETQYF. Here the CDR3 DNA reads TGTGCCAGCAGTGAATTGGCGACAGGGCTCGAGGAGACCCAGTACTTC.

In regard to this clonotype: A junction end diverges from the germline sequence, so it may reflect a read error. The V and J genes are TRBV2 and TRBJ2-5, with 8 positions matching TRBD1. TRBJ2-1 explains the end of the DNA better; the J call may be wrong. CDR3 size: 15 residues. Germline V lookup: CDR1 SNHLY, CDR2 FYNNEI. The CDR3 protein is CASCELQGAYNEQFF. CDR3 nucleotide sequence: TGTGCCAGCTGTGAATTACAGGGGGCCTACAATGAGCAGTTCTTC.

The chain links TRBV4-3 to TRBJ2-5; D unclear. Trimming pared 0 bases from V and 4 bases from J, leaving 12 bases between. CDR1 and CDR2 from the germline V gene are LGHNA and YSLEER. This CDR3 has 15 amino acids. CDR3 nucleotide sequence: TGCGCCAGCAGCCAAGATGATTCTTTCCGAGAGACCCAGTACTTC. It yields the protein CASSQDDSFRETQYF.

The J gene is TRBJ2-1, the V gene TRBV11-2, with TRBD2 matching over 10 bases. CDR3 length equals 15 residues. Germline CDR1 is SGHAT and CDR2 is FQNNGV. The ends lost 4 bases at V and 9 bases at J; junction bases unmatched: 9. The CDR3 sequence is CASSYLAGEGGEQFF. CDR3 sequence (DNA): TGTGCCAGCAGCTACCTAGCGGGAGAAGGGGGTGAGCAGTTCTTC. The whole variable domain, filled in from reference TRBV11-2 and TRBJ2-1, reads EAGVAQSPRYKIIEKRQSVAFWCNPISGHATLYWYQQILGQGPKLLIQFQNNGVVDDSQLPKDRFSAERLKGVDSTLKIQPAKLEDSAVYLCASSYLAGEGGEQFFGPGTRLTVL.

With regard to this clonotype: At one end, the junction sequence differs from germline, possibly due to a read error. The chain couples TRBV6-2 or TRBV6-3 to TRBJ2-5; D gene ambiguous. Germline V gives CDR1 MNHEY, CDR2 SVGEGT. This CDR3 region has 13 residues. In nucleotides, the CDR3 is TGTGCCAGCAGTTGGGTTGCCCAAGGGACCCAGTACTTC. As protein: CASSWVAQGTQYF.

This clonotype was counted between two and nine times. This rearrangement joins TRBV28 to TRBJ2-5, with D maybe TRBD1 (6 bases). V lost 5 bases, J lost 2 bases, and 15 bases lay in between. CDR1 and CDR2 (germline): MDHEN, SYDVKM. The CDR3 spans 15 residues. The CDR3, as DNA: TGTGCCAGCAGTACCCAGGACAGTAGTCAAGAGACCCAGTACTTC. Translated, it gives CASSTQDSSQETQYF. Filled out from reference TRBV28 and TRBJ2-5, the complete variable domain reads DVKVTQSSRYLVKRTGEKVFLECVQDMDHENMFWYRQDPGLGLRLIYFSYDVKMKEKGDIPEGYSVSREKKERFSLILESASTNQTSMYLCASSTQDSSQETQYFGPGTRLLVL.

This clonotype was seen more than once but under ten times. V is TRBV27 and J is TRBJ1-3; tentatively, D is TRBD1 (5 bases). The CDR3 is 17 residues long. Trimming cost V 4 bases and J 1 base, with 17 bases left between them. The V gene's germline CDR1 is MNHEY and CDR2 SMNVEV (reference sequence). DNA for the CDR3: TGTGCCAGCAGTTCCCTGTTCGGGGGGAGTTCTGGAAACACCATATATTTT. Its protein is CASSSLFGGSSGNTIYF.

The V gene is TRBV27, the J gene TRBJ2-5; D call uncertain. The better agreement between TRBJ2-1 and the DNA end casts doubt on the J call. The CDR3 length is 11 residues. Germline V gene data show CDR1 as MNHEY and CDR2 as SMNVEV (reference sequence). The CDR3 loop reads CASGYDNEQFF. In nucleotides, the CDR3 is TGTGCCAGCGGATACGACAATGAGCAGTTCTTC.

The rearrangement uses TRBV29-1 and TRBJ2-7, with 8 bases aligning to TRBD1. Germline trimming cut 5 bases from V and 0 bases from J; bases unmatched to any gene: 6. CDR1 is SQVTM and CDR2 is ANQGSEA in the germline V gene. The CDR3 sequence is 14 residues long. The CDR3 spells CSVTGQGSSYEQYF. The CDR3 bases are TGCAGCGTTACCGGACAGGGTAGCTCCTACGAGCAGTACTTC.

Concerning this clonotype itself: The final CDR3 position lacks the conserved phenylalanine or tryptophan, pointing to a likely read error. The chain carries TRBV7-3 and TRBJ2-3; 10 bases are a match to TRBD1. With 1 base clipped from V and 3 bases from J, the junction kept 7 bases outside the gene matches. The V gene's germline CDR1 is SGHTA and CDR2 FQGTGA. There are 17 residues in the CDR3. CDR3 sequence reads: CASSLNRWDRGTDTQYL. CDR3 sequence (DNA): TGTGCCAGCAGCTTAAATCGGTGGGACAGGGGAACAGATACGCAGTATCTT.

This clonotype was seen only a few times. The rearrangement joins TRBV27 to TRBJ1-2; unclear D gene. Germline CDR1 and CDR2: MNHEY and SMNVEV (reference sequence). The V end was cut by 5 bases, the J end by 4 bases, with 20 bases between. The CDR3 spans 16 residues. This CDR3 reads CASSSGSERTSYGYTF. The CDR3 DNA reads TGTGCCAGCAGTAGTGGCAGCGAACGCACCTCCTATGGCTACACCTTC.

The genes are TRBV4-2 and TRBJ1-2; the D gene is possibly TRBD1 (5 bases). The CDR3 has 16 residues. Germline V CDR1 and CDR2: LGHNA, YNFKEQ. V shed 4 bases and J shed 2 bases, with 17 bases lying between them. The CDR3 spells CASSPQPPGGNYGYTF. DNA of the CDR3: TGTGCCAGCAGCCCACAGCCCCCGGGGGGAAACTATGGCTACACCTTC.

This rearrangement joins TRBV11-2 to TRBJ1-6; 7 nucleotides align to TRBD1. The germline V gene encodes CDR1 SGHAT and CDR2 FQNNGV. The CDR3 length is 15 residues. Trimming at V came to 1 base and at J to 9 bases, leaving 6 bases not matched to a gene. The CDR3 DNA follows: TGTGCCAGCAGCTTAGGGGGACAGCGAAGTTCACCCCTCCACTTT. Translating it yields CASSLGGQRSSPLHF.

The chain uses TRBV7-2 and TRBJ2-5; 12 bases map to TRBD2. The last part of the DNA fits TRBJ2-7 better; the J call may be wrong. From germline, CDR1 is SGHTA and CDR2 FQGNSA. The CDR3 runs 16 residues. The CDR3 DNA sequence: TGTGCCAGCAGCTTAGATGGACTAGCGGGAATCTACGAGCAGTACTTC. Its protein product is CASSLDGLAGIYEQYF.

The chain couples TRBV5-1 to TRBJ2-2; 10 bases agree with TRBD2. This CDR3 is 16 amino acids long. Germline assignment: CDR1 SGHRS and CDR2 YFSETQ. Germline trimming cut 5 bases from V and 4 bases from J; bases unmatched to any gene: 8. The CDR3 bases are TGCGCCAGCAGATGGTTAGCGGGAGGTACCACCGGGGAGCTGTTTTTT. Translating it yields CASRWLAGGTTGELFF.

A few counts support this clonotype. The J gene is TRBJ2-1, the V gene TRBV6-1, with TRBD2 identical over 8 bases. Germline assignment: CDR1 MNHNS and CDR2 SASEGT. V trimming: 6 bases; J trimming: 0 bases; junction bases outside the gene matches: 7. The CDR3 extends over 16 amino acids. This CDR3 is CASSRIAGSSYNEQFF. The CDR3, as DNA: TGTGCCAGCAGCAGAATAGCGGGAAGCTCCTACAATGAGCAGTTCTTC.

The CDR3 nucleotides read TGCGCCAGCAGCCAAGGGCTAGCGGCTGGATTATACGAGCAGTACTTC. As protein: CASSQGLAAGLYEQYF. This sequence joins TRBV4-1 and TRBJ2-5; 7 nucleotides line up with TRBD2. The J call may be in error: the DNA end matches TRBJ2-7 better. CDR1 and CDR2 from the germline V gene are MGHRA and YSYEKL. This CDR3 contains 16 residues.

The gene calls are TRBV24-1 and TRBJ1-4, with TRBD1 identical over 8 bases. Looked up from germline, CDR1 is KGHDR and CDR2 is SFDVKD. CDR3 length equals 15 residues. The V gene end was trimmed by 3 bases and the J gene end by 8 bases; junction bases not matched to a gene: 7. For the CDR3, the DNA is TGTGCCACCAGTGATGGTTCGGACAGGGAAGAAAAACTGTTTTTT. As protein: CATSDGSDREEKLFF.

The chain couples TRBV2 to TRBJ2-4; D is unresolved. Germline CDR1 and CDR2: SNHLY and FYNNEI. The V and J ends lost 0 bases and 4 bases respectively, with 16 bases between them. This CDR3 is 17 amino acids long. The CDR3 region is CASSEAGTLAVKNIQYF. CDR3 sequence (DNA): TGTGCCAGCAGTGAAGCTGGAACTTTGGCAGTTAAAAACATTCAGTACTTC.

The rearrangement uses TRBV7-9 and TRBJ1-1; no firm D call. CDR3 length: 12 amino acids. V shed 5 bases and J shed 6 bases, with 10 bases lying between them. Germline V lookup: CDR1 SEHNR, CDR2 FQNEAQ (reference sequence). The CDR3 spells CASSELPPEAFF. The CDR3 DNA follows: TGTGCCAGCAGCGAGTTGCCCCCTGAAGCTTTCTTT.

This rearrangement joins TRBV9 to TRBJ1-4, with TRBD1 identical over 7 bases. The CDR3 consists of 15 residues. J gave up 5 bases and V 2 bases, and 6 bases lay outside the gene matches. Germline V lookup: CDR1 SGDLS, CDR2 YYNGEE. The CDR3 DNA sequence: TGTGCCAGCAGCGTTCAGGGGGAAACCAATGAAAAACTGTTTTTT. Translated, it gives CASSVQGETNEKLFF.